A selection of T cell receptor beta chains follows, all from one sample in a study of blood T cell repertoires in COVID-19. Generated by immunoSEQ multiplex PCR, the TCRdb table keeps only in-frame clones and is missing some. The profile shows some 61,000 clones, 86% of them singletons. The sequencing input was peripheral blood. The receptor set was obtained from a man younger than 45 with acute or convalescent COVID-19. Both conserved end residues are part of each CDR3. The D gene is left open where the match is weak. Rows give clone size only sometimes, using once, few, many, or a class for an expanded clone.

V gene	D gene	clone size	J gene	CDR3 length	CDR3 protein	CDR3 DNA
TRBV3-1/TRBV3-2	-	-	TRBJ2-3	15	CASSPTVTSTDTQYF	TGTGCCAGCAGCCCGACAGTGACTAGCACAGATACGCAGTATTTT
TRBV6-5	TRBD1	-	TRBJ2-4	14	CASSPGQGPNIQYF	TGTGCCAGCAGCCCGGGACAGGGACCAAACATTCAGTACTTC
TRBV15	-	-	TRBJ2-1	14	CATSRERLDNEQFF	TGTGCCACCAGCAGAGAGAGACTTGACAATGAGCAGTTCTTC
TRBV10-3	TRBD1	-	TRBJ2-7	15	CAISFTGTGPYEQYF	TGTGCCATCAGCTTTACCGGGACAGGGCCCTACGAGCAGTACTTC
TRBV7-8	TRBD2	-	TRBJ2-7	15	CASSFQLAGVNEQYF	TGTGCCAGCAGCTTCCAACTAGCGGGAGTCAACGAGCAGTACTTC
TRBV5-8	TRBD2	once	TRBJ2-3	14	CASSFSGRLDTQYF	TGTGCCAGCAGCTTTAGCGGGAGGCTGGATACGCAGTATTTT
TRBV29-1	-	once	TRBJ2-4	13	CSGRGEAKNIQYF	TGCAGCGGCAGGGGAGAAGCCAAAAACATTCAGTACTTC
TRBV3-1/TRBV3-2	-	-	TRBJ2-7	15	CASSQGTLSSYEQYF	TGTGCCAGCAGCCAAGGGACATTGAGCTCCTACGAGCAGTACTTC
TRBV4-2	-	-	TRBJ2-1	13	CASSHSLYNEQFF	TGTGCCAGCAGCCACTCCCTCTACAATGAGCAGTTCTTC
TRBV21-1	-	-	TRBJ2-7	15	CASSKGPCAFYEQYF	TGTGCCAGCAGCAAAGGTCCCTGCGCATTCTACGAGCAGTACTTC
TRBV2	-	-	TRBJ1-1	13	CASSYQGNTEAFF	TGTGCCAGCAGTTACCAGGGAAACACTGAAGCTTTCTTT
TRBV3-1/TRBV3-2	TRBD2	-	TRBJ2-5	14	CASSPSSGLGTQYF	TGTGCCAGCAGCCCCTCTAGCGGGTTGGGGACCCAGTACTTC
TRBV19	-	-	TRBJ2-5	13	CASSNGRVKTQYF	TGTGCCAGTAGTAACGGCAGGGTAAAGACCCAGTACTTC
TRBV11-2	-	-	TRBJ2-2	13	CASSLENGGELFF	TGTGCCAGCAGCTTAGAGAACGGGGGGGAGCTGTTTTTT
TRBV11-2	TRBD1	-	TRBJ2-3	14	CASSLGQLTDTQYF	TGTGCCAGCAGCCTGGGACAGCTCACAGATACGCAGTATTTT
TRBV3-1/TRBV3-2	TRBD1	-	TRBJ2-7	13	CASSPSGGAGQYF	TGTGCCAGCAGCCCGTCAGGGGGCGCGGGGCAGTACTTC
TRBV27	TRBD2	-	TRBJ2-3	19	CASSLDPLAGGPGTDTQYF	TGTGCCAGCAGTCTCGACCCACTAGCGGGAGGGCCGGGCACAGATACGCAGTATTTT
TRBV7-2	TRBD1	few	TRBJ2-7	16	CASSSTSGTGFYEQYF	TGTGCCAGCAGCAGTACCTCCGGGACAGGGTTCTACGAGCAGTACTTC
TRBV28	TRBD1	-	TRBJ1-2	16	CASSVGTGGFGYGYTF	TGTGCCAGCAGTGTCGGGACAGGGGGCTTCGGGTATGGCTACACCTTC
TRBV11-2	TRBD2	-	TRBJ2-7	16	CASTSDGLAGVYEQYF	TGTGCCAGCACCTCAGATGGGCTAGCGGGAGTATACGAGCAGTACTTC
TRBV28	-	-	TRBJ1-5	14	CASSYRYSNQPQHF	TGTGCCAGCAGCTACAGGTATAGCAATCAGCCCCAGCATTTT
TRBV27	-	once	TRBJ2-2	15	CASSLRSQGTGELFF	TGTGCCAGCAGTTTACGATCCCAGGGGACCGGGGAGCTGTTTTTT
TRBV7-2	-	-	TRBJ1-3	14	CASSFIAAGNTIYF	TGTGCCAGCAGCTTCATAGCAGCCGGAAACACCATATATTTT
TRBV9	TRBD1	-	TRBJ1-6	17	CASSVGDRALYNSPLHF	TGTGCCAGCAGCGTAGGGGACAGGGCCCTATATAATTCACCCCTCCACTTT
TRBV15	-	once	TRBJ2-2	14	CATSVELNTGELFF	TGTGCCACCAGCGTCGAACTGAACACCGGGGAGCTGTTTTTT
TRBV27	-	once	TRBJ2-7	14	CASSRGTGIYEQYF	TGTGCCAGCAGTCGGGGGACGGGGATTTACGAGCAGTACTTC
TRBV18	TRBD2	-	TRBJ2-2	15	CASSPPGTRGGELFF	TGTGCCAGCTCACCACCCGGGACTAGAGGCGGGGAGCTGTTTTTT
TRBV11-2	-	-	TRBJ2-7	16	CASSLDHMLLTYEQYF	TGTGCCAGCAGCTTAGATCATATGTTACTGACCTACGAGCAGTACTTC
TRBV5-5	-	-	TRBJ2-7	12	CASSLLEYEQYF	TGTGCCAGCAGCTTGTTGGAGTACGAGCAGTACTTC
TRBV7-9	-	-	TRBJ2-3	13	CASSLGTPIKQYF	TGTGCCAGCAGCTTAGGAACTCCTATCAAGCAGTATTTT
TRBV9	-	-	TRBJ1-6	14	CASSATQTDSPLHF	TGTGCCAGCAGCGCCACTCAGACAGACTCACCCCTCCACTTT
TRBV7-3	TRBD2	-	TRBJ2-3	16	CASSLSSGGGTDTQYF	TGTGCCAGCAGCTTATCTTCGGGAGGGGGCACAGATACGCAGTATTTT
TRBV6-6	-	few	TRBJ1-3	16	CASSTTSRVSGNTIYF	TGTGCCAGCAGTACCACCTCCAGGGTTTCTGGAAACACCATATATTTT
TRBV15	-	-	TRBJ1-2	17	CATSRDFTETVNYGYTF	TGTGCCACCAGCAGAGATTTTACGGAGACAGTAAACTATGGCTACACCTTC
TRBV7-2	-	once	TRBJ1-3	14	CASSLPDTGNTIYF	TGTGCCAGCAGCTTACCAGACACTGGAAACACCATATATTTT
TRBV14	-	-	TRBJ2-7	14	CASSRAGLLYEQYF	TGTGCCAGCAGCCGGGCGGGCCTTCTTTACGAGCAGTACTTC
TRBV7-9	TRBD2	-	TRBJ2-2	13	CASSPGLAGELFF	TGTGCCAGCAGCCCAGGACTAGCCGGGGAGCTGTTTTTT
TRBV19	-	-	TRBJ2-1	15	CASSRSVVTYNEQFF	TGTGCCAGTTCTAGATCTGTGGTAACCTACAATGAGCAGTTCTTC
TRBV20-1	TRBD2	-	TRBJ2-3	12	CSASTGVTGGYF	TGCAGTGCTAGTACCGGGGTAACGGGGGGGTATTTT
TRBV29-1	-	once	TRBJ1-1	10	CSAPGHEAFF	TGCAGCGCCCCGGGACATGAAGCTTTCTTT
TRBV5-4	-	-	TRBJ1-1	13	CASSPEPNTEAFF	TGTGCCAGCAGCCCTGAGCCGAACACTGAAGCTTTCTTT
TRBV5-1	TRBD2	-	TRBJ2-1	15	CASSTTSGSYNEQFF	TGCGCCAGCAGTACGACTAGCGGGAGTTACAATGAGCAGTTCTTC
TRBV7-2	-	-	TRBJ2-7	14	CASSLWGLGYEQYF	TGTGCCAGCAGCTTATGGGGGCTAGGCTACGAGCAGTACTTC
TRBV12-3/TRBV12-4	-	few	TRBJ1-2	13	CASSFKIRAGYTF	TGTGCCAGCAGTTTCAAAATCAGGGCTGGCTACACCTTC
TRBV2	TRBD1	-	TRBJ1-5	13	CASSGTGNQPQHF	TGTGCCAGCAGCGGGACAGGGAATCAGCCCCAGCATTTT
TRBV19	-	once	TRBJ1-2	13	CASSVQEYYGYTF	TGTGCCAGTAGTGTACAGGAGTACTATGGCTACACCTTC
TRBV5-1	-	-	TRBJ2-5	14	CASSLSTVQETQYF	TGCGCCAGCAGCTTGTCCACAGTACAAGAGACCCAGTACTTC
TRBV6-1	TRBD1	once	TRBJ2-2	15	CASSENRGFTGELFF	TGTGCCAGCAGTGAAAACAGGGGATTCACCGGGGAGCTGTTTTTT
TRBV9	TRBD1	-	TRBJ2-1	16	CASSPRLGQVTNEQFF	TGTGCCAGCAGCCCCCGATTGGGACAGGTCACGAATGAGCAGTTCTTC
TRBV4-1	TRBD1	-	TRBJ2-2	16	CASSERTGDNTGELFF	TGCGCCAGCAGCGAACGGACAGGAGATAACACCGGGGAGCTGTTTTTT
TRBV19	TRBD1	-	TRBJ2-7	16	CASPTKQGTVPYEQYF	TGTGCCAGCCCGACCAAACAGGGGACAGTACCCTACGAGCAGTACTTC
TRBV28	-	-	TRBJ1-1	13	CASSLDRNTEAFF	TGTGCCAGCAGTTTGGACAGGAACACTGAAGCTTTCTTT